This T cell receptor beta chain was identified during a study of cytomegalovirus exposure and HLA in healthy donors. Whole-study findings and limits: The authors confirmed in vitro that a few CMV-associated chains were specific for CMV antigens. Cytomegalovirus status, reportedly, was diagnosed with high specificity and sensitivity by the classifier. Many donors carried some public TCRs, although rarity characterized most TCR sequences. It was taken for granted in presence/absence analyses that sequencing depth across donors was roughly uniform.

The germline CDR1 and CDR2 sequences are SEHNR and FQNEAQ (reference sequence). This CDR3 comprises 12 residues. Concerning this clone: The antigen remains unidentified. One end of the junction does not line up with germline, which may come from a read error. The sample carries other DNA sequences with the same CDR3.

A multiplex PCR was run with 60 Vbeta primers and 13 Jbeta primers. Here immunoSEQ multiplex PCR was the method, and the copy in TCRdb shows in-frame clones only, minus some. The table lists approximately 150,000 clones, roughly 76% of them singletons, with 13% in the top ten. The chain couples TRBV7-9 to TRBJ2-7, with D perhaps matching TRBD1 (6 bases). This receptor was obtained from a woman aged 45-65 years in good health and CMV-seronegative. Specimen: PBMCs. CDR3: CSSSPGQYEQYF. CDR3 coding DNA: TGTTCCAGCAGCCCGGGACAATACGAGCAGTACTTC.